This T cell receptor (beta chain) was retrieved from a study of Ad26.COV2.S vaccination and SARS-CoV-2 variants. Notes on this clone: Its antigen is not known.

Study results and limitations: In vaccinated individuals, spike-specific CD8+ and CD4+ T cell responses reportedly displayed substantial breadth. Non-spike TCR breadth showed similarity between vaccine and placebo recipients.

V lost 2 bases and J lost 0, with 8 bases in between. This CDR3 has 14 amino acids. Germline V gene sequence: CDR1 SGHRS, CDR2 YFSETQ. Sequencing used immunoSEQ multiplex PCR; TCRdb keeps in-frame clones, though not all of them. Seen here are roughly 150,000 clones, 86% observed once, and the top ten hold 4% to 6%. The V gene is TRBV5-1, the J gene TRBJ1-1, with D perhaps TRBD1 (6 bases). The sequencing used peripheral blood, collected after recovery from COVID-19. This clonotype was obtained from a human donor who had recovered from COVID-19. The CDR3 nucleotides are TGCGCCAGCAGCTTAACAGGGTTGAACACTGAAGCTTTCTTT. It specifies CASSLTGLNTEAFF. Combining the CDR3 with reference TRBV5-1 and TRBJ1-1 gives the whole variable domain KAGVTQTPRYLIKTRGQQVTLSCSPISGHRSVSWYQQTPGQGLQFLFEYFSETQRNKGNFPGRFSGRQFSNSRSEMNVSTLELGDSALYLCASSLTGLNTEAFFGQGTRLTVV.